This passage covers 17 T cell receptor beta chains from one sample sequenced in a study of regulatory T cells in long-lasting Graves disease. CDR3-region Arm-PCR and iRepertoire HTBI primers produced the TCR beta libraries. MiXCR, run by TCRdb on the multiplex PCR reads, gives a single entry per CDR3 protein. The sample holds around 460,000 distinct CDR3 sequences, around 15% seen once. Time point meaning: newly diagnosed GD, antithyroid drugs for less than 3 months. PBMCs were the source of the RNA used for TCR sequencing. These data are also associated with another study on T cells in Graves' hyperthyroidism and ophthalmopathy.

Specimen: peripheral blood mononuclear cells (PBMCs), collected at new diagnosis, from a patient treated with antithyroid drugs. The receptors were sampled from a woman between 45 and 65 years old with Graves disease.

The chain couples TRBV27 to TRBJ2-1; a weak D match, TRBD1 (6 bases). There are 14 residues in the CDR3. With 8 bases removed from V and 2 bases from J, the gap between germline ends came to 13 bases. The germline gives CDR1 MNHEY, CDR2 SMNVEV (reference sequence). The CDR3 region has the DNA TGTGCCAGCGGGGGCATCAGAACCTACAATGAGCAGTTCTTC. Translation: CASGGIRTYNEQFF.

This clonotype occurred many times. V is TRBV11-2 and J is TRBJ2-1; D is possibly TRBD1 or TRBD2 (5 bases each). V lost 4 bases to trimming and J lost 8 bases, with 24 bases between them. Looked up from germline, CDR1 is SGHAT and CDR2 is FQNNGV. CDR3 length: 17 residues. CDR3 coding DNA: TGTGCCAGCAGCTCCGGGGCTGGGCTCCAAGGGTTTGATGAGCAGTTCTTC. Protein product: CASSSGAGLQGFDEQFF.

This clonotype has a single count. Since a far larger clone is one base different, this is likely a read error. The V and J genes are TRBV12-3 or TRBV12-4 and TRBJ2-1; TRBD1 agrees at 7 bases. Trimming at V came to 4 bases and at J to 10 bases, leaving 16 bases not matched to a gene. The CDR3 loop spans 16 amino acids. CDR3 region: CASSSIPFRGNYEQFF. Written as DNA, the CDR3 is TGTGCCAGCAGTTCTATCCCCTTCAGGGGGAACTACGAGCAGTTCTTC.

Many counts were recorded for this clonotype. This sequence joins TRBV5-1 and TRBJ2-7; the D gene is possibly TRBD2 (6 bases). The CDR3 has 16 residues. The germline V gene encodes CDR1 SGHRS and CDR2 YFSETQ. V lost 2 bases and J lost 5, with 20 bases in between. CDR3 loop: CASSLNGGEVWNEQYF. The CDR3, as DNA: TGCGCCAGCAGCTTAAACGGCGGGGAAGTTTGGAACGAGCAGTACTTC.

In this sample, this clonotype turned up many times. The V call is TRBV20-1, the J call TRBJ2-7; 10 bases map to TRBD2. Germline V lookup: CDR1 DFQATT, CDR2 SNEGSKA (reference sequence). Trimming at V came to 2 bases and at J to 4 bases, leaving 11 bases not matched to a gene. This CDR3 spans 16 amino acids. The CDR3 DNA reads TGCAGTGCTAGATCGCCAGCGGGAGGGCCCTTATACGAGCAGTACTTC. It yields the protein CSARSPAGGPLYEQYF.

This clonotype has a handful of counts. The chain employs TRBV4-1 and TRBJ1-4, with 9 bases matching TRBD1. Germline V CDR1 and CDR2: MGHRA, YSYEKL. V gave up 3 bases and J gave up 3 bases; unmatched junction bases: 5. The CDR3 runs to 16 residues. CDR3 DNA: TGCGCCAGCAGCCACCTAAGACAGGGGGCTAATGAAAAACTGTTTTTT. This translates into CASSHLRQGANEKLFF.

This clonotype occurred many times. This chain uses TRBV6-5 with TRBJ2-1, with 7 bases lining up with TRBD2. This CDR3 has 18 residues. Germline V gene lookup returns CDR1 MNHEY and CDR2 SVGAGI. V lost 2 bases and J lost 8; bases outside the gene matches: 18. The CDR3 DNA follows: TGTGCCAGCAGTTACAACAGCCCCACTAGCGCGAACCCCCATGAGCAGTTCTTC. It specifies CASSYNSPTSANPHEQFF.

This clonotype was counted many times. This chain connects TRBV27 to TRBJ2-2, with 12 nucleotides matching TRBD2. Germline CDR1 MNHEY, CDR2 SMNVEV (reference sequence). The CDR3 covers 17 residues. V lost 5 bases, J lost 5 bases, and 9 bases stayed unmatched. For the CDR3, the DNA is TGTGCCAGCAGTAGGCAGTCCGGACTAGCGGGAACCGGGGAGCTGTTTTTT. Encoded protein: CASSRQSGLAGTGELFF.

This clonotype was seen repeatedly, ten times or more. CDR3 amino acids: CASRGVDRPQHF. The CDR3 DNA reads TGTGCCAGCAGGGGCGTGGACCGGCCCCAGCATTTT. V usage is TRBV28 and J usage is TRBJ1-5, with no clear D. The CDR3 consists of 12 residues. V was trimmed by 6 bases and J by 9 bases, leaving 12 bases between them. Germline V CDR1 and CDR2: MDHEN, SYDVKM.

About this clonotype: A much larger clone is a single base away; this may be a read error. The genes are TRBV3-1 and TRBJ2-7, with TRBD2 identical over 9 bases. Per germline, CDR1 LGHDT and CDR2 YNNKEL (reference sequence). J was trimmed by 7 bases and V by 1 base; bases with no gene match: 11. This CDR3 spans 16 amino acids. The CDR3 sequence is CASSQVGLAGLNEQYF. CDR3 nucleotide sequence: TGTGCCAGCAGCCAAGTAGGGCTAGCGGGACTCAATGAGCAGTACTTC.

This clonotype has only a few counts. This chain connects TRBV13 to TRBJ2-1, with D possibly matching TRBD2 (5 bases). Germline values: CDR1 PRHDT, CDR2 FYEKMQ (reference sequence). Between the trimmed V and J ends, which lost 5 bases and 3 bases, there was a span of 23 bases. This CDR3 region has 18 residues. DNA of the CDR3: TGTGCCAGCAGCCCCACCCGGGGAGACTACCCCTTCTACAATGAGCAGTTCTTC. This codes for CASSPTRGDYPFYNEQFF.

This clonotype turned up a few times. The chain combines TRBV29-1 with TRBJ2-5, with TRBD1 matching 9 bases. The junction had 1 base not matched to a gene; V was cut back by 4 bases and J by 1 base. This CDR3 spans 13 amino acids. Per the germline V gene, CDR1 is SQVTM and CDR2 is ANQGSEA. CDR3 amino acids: CSVVGQGQETQYF. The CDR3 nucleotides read TGCAGCGTTGTGGGACAGGGCCAAGAGACCCAGTACTTC.

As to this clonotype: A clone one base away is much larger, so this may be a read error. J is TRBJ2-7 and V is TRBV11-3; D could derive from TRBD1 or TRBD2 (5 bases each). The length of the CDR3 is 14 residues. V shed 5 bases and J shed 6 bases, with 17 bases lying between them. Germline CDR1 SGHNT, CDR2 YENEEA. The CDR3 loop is CASSTPGKGAEQYF. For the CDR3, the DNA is TGTGCCAGCAGCACCCCGGGGAAAGGGGCCGAGCAGTACTTC.

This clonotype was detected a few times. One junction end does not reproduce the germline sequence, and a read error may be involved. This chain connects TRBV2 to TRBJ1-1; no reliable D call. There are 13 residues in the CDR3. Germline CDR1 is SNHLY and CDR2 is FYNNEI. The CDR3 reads CASSEGEGTETFF. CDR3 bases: TGTGCCAGCAGTGAGGGAGAGGGCACTGAAACTTTCTTT.

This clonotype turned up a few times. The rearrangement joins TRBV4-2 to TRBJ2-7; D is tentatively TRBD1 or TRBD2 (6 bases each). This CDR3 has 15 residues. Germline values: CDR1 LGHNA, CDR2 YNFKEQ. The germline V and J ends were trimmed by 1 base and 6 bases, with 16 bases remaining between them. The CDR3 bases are TGTGCCAGCAGCCAAGGTACAGGGAGGAGGGTCGAGCAGTACTTC. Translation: CASSQGTGRRVEQYF.

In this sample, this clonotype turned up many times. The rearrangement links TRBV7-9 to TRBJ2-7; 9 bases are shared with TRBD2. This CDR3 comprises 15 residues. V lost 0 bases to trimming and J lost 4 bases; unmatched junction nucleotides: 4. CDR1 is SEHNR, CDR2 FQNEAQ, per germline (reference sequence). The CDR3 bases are TGTGCCAGCAGCTTAGCGTCGGGACTAGCTTACGAGCAGTACTTC. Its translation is CASSLASGLAYEQYF.

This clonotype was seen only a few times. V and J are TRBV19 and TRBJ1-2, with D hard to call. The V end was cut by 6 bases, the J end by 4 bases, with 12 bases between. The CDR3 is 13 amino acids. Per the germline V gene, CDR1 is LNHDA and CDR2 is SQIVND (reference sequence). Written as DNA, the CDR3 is TGTGCCAGTAGACCGGACGGGATCTATGGCTACACCTTC. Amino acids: CASRPDGIYGYTF. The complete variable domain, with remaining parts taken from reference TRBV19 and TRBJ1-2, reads DGGITQSPKYLFRKEGQNVTLSCEQNLNHDAMYWYRQDPGQGLRLIYYSQIVNDFQKGDIAEGYSVSREKKESFPLTVTSAQKNPTAFYLCASRPDGIYGYTFGSGTRLTVV.